Shown below are 3 T cell receptor beta chains from a single sample sequenced in a study of T cells after yellow fever vaccination. TCRdb re-analysed the 5' RACE reads in MiXCR, keeping a single row per CDR3 protein. In the table there are 500,000 to 550,000 distinct CDR3 sequences, 20% to 25% of which are singletons. This sample comprised PBMCs, obtained roughly 20 days after the first yellow fever vaccination. Receptors were obtained from a man aged 18 to 29 who received the YFV17D yellow fever vaccine.

The chain combines TRBV7-6 with TRBJ1-5; the match to TRBD1 covers 7 bases. Germline V lookup: CDR1 SGHVS, CDR2 FNYEAQ. This CDR3 has 15 residues. Trimming removed 2 bases from V and 2 bases from J; junction bases left unmatched: 3. The CDR3 spells CASSLSTGGNQPQHF. The CDR3 DNA reads TGTGCCAGCAGCTTAAGTACAGGGGGCAATCAGCCCCAGCATTTT.

This clonotype was recorded a few times. J is TRBJ2-5 and V is TRBV6-5; tentatively, D is TRBD1 or TRBD2 (6 bases each). The CDR3 consists of 13 residues. The V end lost 4 bases, the J end lost 1 base, and 7 bases lay between the germline ends. CDR1 and CDR2 (germline): MNHEY, SVGAGI. The CDR3: CASSWGAQETQYF. The CDR3 DNA is TGTGCCAGCAGTTGGGGGGCCCAAGAGACCCAGTACTTC.

The chain has TRBV28 and TRBJ2-1; D tentatively fits TRBD1 or TRBD2 (6 bases each). Trimming pared 1 base from V and 4 bases from J, leaving 11 bases between. Germline values: CDR1 MDHEN, CDR2 SYDVKM. This CDR3 contains 15 residues. CDR3 nucleotide sequence: TGTGCCAGCAGTTTATACGGGGGCCGATACAATGAGCAGTTCTTC. It encodes CASSLYGGRYNEQFF.